This is a list of T cell receptor beta chains from one sample in a study of T cells after somatic rescue of genetic block. Produced via immunoSEQ multiplex PCR; TCRdb's table is partial and in-frame only. The sample includes some 15,000 clones, over 70% of them seen just once. Material for sequencing was peripheral blood mononuclear cells (PBMCs). The source of these receptors is a boy between 10 and 17 years old. CDR3s leave out the opening cysteine and the closing phenylalanine or tryptophan.

V	J	CDR3
TRBV7-3	TRBJ1-1	ASSQTGTGQRTEAF
TRBV2	TRBJ2-5	ASSEGRGGLGGAQY
TRBV9	TRBJ2-3	ASSVGSGLVGVTDTQY
TRBV6-6	TRBJ2-5	ASSFGLGQGQETQY
TRBV28	TRBJ2-1	ASSPHETNEQF
TRBV27	TRBJ2-1	ASSPSRSSYNEQF
TRBV6-6	TRBJ1-2	ASSYSIARTLGYT
TRBV6-9	TRBJ2-7	ASIKGQGLVEQY
TRBV18	TRBJ2-2	ASSPPSGTGVTGELF
TRBV5-4	TRBJ2-1	ASSLALDYVVEQF
TRBV28	TRBJ1-4	ASSRTGTINEKLF
TRBV6-5	TRBJ1-1	ASSYGIGSTEAF
TRBV7-6	TRBJ2-5	ASSLELFQETQY
TRBV6-1	TRBJ2-7	ASSERTGRVHEQY
TRBV4-1	TRBJ2-1	ASSQGGYGQYNEQF
TRBV2	TRBJ2-5	ASSSRLAGVETQY
TRBV5-8	TRBJ1-1	ASSSQGPRNTEAF
TRBV4-2	TRBJ2-6	ASSRPGTGTGANVLT
TRBV6-5	TRBJ2-2	ASGGRERTGELF
TRBV6-5	TRBJ1-2	ASSYWDRGRGYT
TRBV10-3	TRBJ1-3	AISGLGNTIY
TRBV6-4	TRBJ2-3	ASSSRPSGGTDTQY
TRBV27	TRBJ2-3	ASSSPLGADTQY
TRBV7-6	TRBJ2-7	ASSLASGEQY